The sequence of this T cell receptor (beta chain) was determined in a study of patients and donors after allogeneic stem cell transplantation. The CDR3 has 15 amino acids. Losses at the gene ends were 5 bases for V and 4 bases for J; bases not matched to a gene: 5. CDR1 and CDR2 (germline): MNHNS, SASEGT. This clonotype turned up a few times. TCRdb itself ran the RT-PCR reads through MiXCR, one entry per CDR3 protein. The sample lists approximately 200,000 distinct CDR3 sequences; roughly 14% were seen once. The receptor comes from a human donor who was either an allogeneic HSCT recipient or a stem cell or donor lymphocyte infusion donor (not recorded which). It is not recorded whose cells these are; they may come from a transplant donor. The sample was blood, either unsorted or a sorted T cell fraction (not recorded which). The rearrangement uses TRBV6-1 and TRBJ2-3, with 11 nucleotides matching TRBD1. CDR3 bases: TGTGCCAGCAGTCTCCCGGGACAGGGGGCAGATACGCAGTATTTT. Translating gives CASSLPGQGADTQYF.